The clone carrying this T cell receptor beta chain has a handful of counts. The antigen is undetermined. The CDR3 is 15 residues long. Trimming left V 4 bases short and J 7 bases short, with 19 bases between. Germline V CDR1 and CDR2: SEHNR, FQNEAQ (reference sequence). This entry comes from a study of T-cell memory formation after mild COVID-19. Study at large: Clusters were largely donor specific. Study observations and caveats: Among CD4+ contracting clones, most were CM and EM, and CD8+ ones EMRA. Balance between CD4 and CD8 was seen in clones contracting day 15 to 85, and a CD4+ lean was seen in later expanders.

5'RACE with constant-segment primers yielded barcoded, UMI-tagged TCR alpha and TCR beta cDNA libraries. Via MiXCR, TCRdb re-called the 5' RACE reads, giving one row per CDR3 protein. The sample holds around 310,000 distinct CDR3 sequences, more than 15% seen once. This sequence was found in a man between 18 and 35 years old who had mild COVID-19 (a few samples of this study predate the infection). Cell type and time point are not known. The source material was PBMCs or a T cell subset sorted from them (not recorded which). The chain combines TRBV7-9 with TRBJ1-1; D gene uncertain. For the CDR3, the DNA is TGTGCCAGCAGCTCCAGCGGATTCGTCAGTGGTGAAGCTTTCTTT. Protein product: CASSSSGFVSGEAFF.